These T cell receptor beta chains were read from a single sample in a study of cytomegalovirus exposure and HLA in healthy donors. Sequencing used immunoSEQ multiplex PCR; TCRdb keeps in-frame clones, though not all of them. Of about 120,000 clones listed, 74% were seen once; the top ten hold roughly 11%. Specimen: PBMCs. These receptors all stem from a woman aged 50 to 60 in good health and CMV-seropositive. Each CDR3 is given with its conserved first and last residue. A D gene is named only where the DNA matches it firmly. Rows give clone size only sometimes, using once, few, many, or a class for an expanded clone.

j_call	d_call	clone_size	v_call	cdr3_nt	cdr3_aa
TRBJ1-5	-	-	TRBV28	TGTGCCAGCATCGTTTCGGGGGTCGTTCAGCCCCAGCATTTT	CASIVSGVVQPQHF
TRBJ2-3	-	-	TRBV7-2	TGTGCCAGCAGCTTAGGCTACTCAGATACGCAGTATTTT	CASSLGYSDTQYF
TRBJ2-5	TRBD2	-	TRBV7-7	TGTGCCAGCAGCTTAGGGGGTCGCGGAGCGGGGGGGCAAGAGACCCAGTACTTC	CASSLGGRGAGGQETQYF
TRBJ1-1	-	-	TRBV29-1	TGCAGCGTGGGCCTCGGTAACACTGAAGCTTTCTTT	CSVGLGNTEAFF
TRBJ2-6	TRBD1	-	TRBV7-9	TGTGCCACGGACAGGGCCGGGGCCAACGTCCTGACTTTC	CATDRAGANVLTF
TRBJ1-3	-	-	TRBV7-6	TGTGCCAGCAGCCATGGGGGGGGAAACACCATATATTTT	CASSHGGGNTIYF
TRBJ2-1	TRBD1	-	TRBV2	TGTGCCAGCAGTCGGGACAGAGCCCGCGAGCAGTTCTTC	CASSRDRAREQFF
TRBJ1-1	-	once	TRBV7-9	TGTGCCAGCAGCTTAGAAGGGCTGGGGACAATTGAAGCTTTCTTT	CASSLEGLGTIEAFF
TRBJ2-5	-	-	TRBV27	TGTGCCAGCAGTCCCAACTTGTACCAAGAGACCCAGTACTTC	CASSPNLYQETQYF
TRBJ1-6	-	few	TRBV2	TGTGCCAGCAGTGTTGGACACTCCTATAATTCACCCCTCCACTTT	CASSVGHSYNSPLHF
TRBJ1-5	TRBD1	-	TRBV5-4	TGTGCCAGCACCCTCCGGGACAGGGTATTAGGCAATCAGCCCCAGCATTTT	CASTLRDRVLGNQPQHF
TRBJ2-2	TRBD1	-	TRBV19	TGTGCCAGTCTAATGTCAGGGGGAGCCGGGGAGCTGTTTTTT	CASLMSGGAGELFF
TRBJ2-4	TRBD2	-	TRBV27	TGTGCCAGCAGTCGTAGACTAGCGGGACAAACAAACATTCAGTACTTC	CASSRRLAGQTNIQYF
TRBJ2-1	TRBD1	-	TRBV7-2	TGTGCCAGCAGCTTAGGGACAGGGTTGAACAATGAGCAGTTCTTC	CASSLGTGLNNEQFF
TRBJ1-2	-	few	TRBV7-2	TGTGCCAGCAGCTTAGACACAGATGGCTACACCTTC	CASSLDTDGYTF
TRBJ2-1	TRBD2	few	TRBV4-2	TGTGCCAGCAGCCAGGGGACTAGCGGAGACAATGAGCAGTTCTTC	CASSQGTSGDNEQFF
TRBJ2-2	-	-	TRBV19	TGTGCCAGTAGTATCAGGGGATTTAACACCGGGGAGCTGTTTTTT	CASSIRGFNTGELFF
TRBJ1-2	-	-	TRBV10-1	TGCGCCATGCCCCGAGGCAGTGACTATGGCTACACCTTC	CAMPRGSDYGYTF
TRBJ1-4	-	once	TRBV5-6	TGTGCCAGCAGCTTGTTAGGGGCTAATGAAAAACTGTTTTTT	CASSLLGANEKLFF
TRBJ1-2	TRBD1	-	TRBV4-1	TGCGCCAGCAGCACTACAGGGACAGGGGAAGGCTACACCTTC	CASSTTGTGEGYTF
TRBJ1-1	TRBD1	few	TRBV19	TGTGCCAGTAGGAGGACAGGGCCGAACACTGAAGCTTTCTTT	CASRRTGPNTEAFF
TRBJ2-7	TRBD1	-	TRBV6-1	TGTGCCTCACAGGGGTTAGGCAACGAGCAGTACTTC	CASQGLGNEQYF
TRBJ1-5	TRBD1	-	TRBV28	TGTGCCAGCAGTTTTTCCGGACAGGGGATTCAGCCCCAGCATTTT	CASSFSGQGIQPQHF